This T cell receptor beta chain was sequenced for a study of T cell responses to AZD1222 COVID-19 vaccine. Study findings and constraints: Of spike-specific TCRs, nearly half reportedly target regions left unmutated in variants. Samples come after the peak T cell response, not at day 14. Donors were chiefly white British, with a greater number of females, and clonal diversity was perhaps underestimated.

The method was immunoSEQ multiplex PCR; TCRdb's version includes in-frame clones alone and lacks a portion of them. The sample carries 150,000 to 200,000 clones, 92% recorded once. This clone has only one observation. Its antigen is not known. CDR1 LNHDA and CDR2 SQIVND come from the germline V gene (reference sequence). With 1 base clipped from V and 5 bases from J, the junction kept 7 bases outside the gene matches. The CDR3 sequence is 15 residues long. The J gene is TRBJ1-1, the V gene TRBV19, with 7 bases that match TRBD1. The source was peripheral blood, collected 28 days after the second AZD1222 dose. The source of this sequence is an adult who received the AZD1222 COVID-19 vaccine. CDR3 sequence: CASSIVAGGQTEAFF. CDR3 DNA: TGTGCCAGTAGTATAGTGGCAGGGGGTCAGACTGAAGCTTTCTTT.